This paragraph covers one TCR beta chain sequence. The antigen remains unidentified. The data were taken from a study of cytomegalovirus exposure and HLA in healthy donors. CDR3 length: 16 amino acids. V shed 1 base and J shed 4 bases, with 17 bases lying between them. Germline CDR1 reads SEHNR; CDR2 reads FQNEAQ (reference sequence). Study-level results: Most TCR sequences proved rare, with some public TCRs found in many donors. First-cohort TCR clusters were later found to tend to co-occur in the 130 or so validation repertoires. A few chains linked to CMV were shown in vitro to be specific for CMV antigens.

Generated by immunoSEQ multiplex PCR, the TCRdb table keeps only in-frame clones and is missing some. The sample contains over 200,000 clones, roughly 84% of which appear only once. What was sequenced was PBMCs. The clonotype comes from a young woman in good health and CMV-seropositive. V is TRBV7-9 and J is TRBJ2-7; D remains ambiguous. CDR3 nucleotides: TGTGCCAGCAGCTTAGTAAGTTTTGGCACACGATACGAGCAGTACTTC. This gives the protein CASSLVSFGTRYEQYF.